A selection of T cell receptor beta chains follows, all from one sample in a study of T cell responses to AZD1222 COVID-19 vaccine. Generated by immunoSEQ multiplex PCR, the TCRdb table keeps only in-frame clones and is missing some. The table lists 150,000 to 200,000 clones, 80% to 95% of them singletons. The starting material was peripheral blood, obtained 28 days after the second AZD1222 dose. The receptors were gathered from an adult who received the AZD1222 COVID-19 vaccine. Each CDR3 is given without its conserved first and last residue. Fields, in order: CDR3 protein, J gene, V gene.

cdr3_aa: ASSRYGEPGYT
j_call: TRBJ1-2
v_call: TRBV7-2

cdr3_aa: ASSLEGQGKNSPLH
j_call: TRBJ1-6
v_call: TRBV7-8

cdr3_aa: ASSFGGLRDQPQH
j_call: TRBJ1-5
v_call: TRBV27

cdr3_aa: ASSLVGLAGANVLT
j_call: TRBJ2-6
v_call: TRBV7-9

cdr3_aa: ASSWVRNTEAF
j_call: TRBJ1-1
v_call: TRBV6-2/TRBV6-3

cdr3_aa: ASSDSHSNQPQH
j_call: TRBJ1-5
v_call: TRBV9

cdr3_aa: ASSYSSADTQY
j_call: TRBJ2-3
v_call: TRBV6-2/TRBV6-3

cdr3_aa: ASSLRSGYGYT
j_call: TRBJ1-2
v_call: TRBV6-5

cdr3_aa: ASSQENRVEAF
j_call: TRBJ1-1
v_call: TRBV3-1/TRBV3-2

cdr3_aa: ASSSASGGGTHNEQF
j_call: TRBJ2-1
v_call: TRBV6-2/TRBV6-3

cdr3_aa: ASRLYLGANSPLH
j_call: TRBJ1-6
v_call: TRBV27

cdr3_aa: ASSLGGAGTDTQY
j_call: TRBJ2-3
v_call: TRBV5-1

cdr3_aa: SVEGTANTEAF
j_call: TRBJ1-1
v_call: TRBV29-1

cdr3_aa: ASSPRTGSYEQY
j_call: TRBJ2-7
v_call: TRBV6-5

cdr3_aa: ASSSVGNVPLH
j_call: TRBJ1-6
v_call: TRBV7-9

cdr3_aa: ASSQDRGSNQPQH
j_call: TRBJ1-5
v_call: TRBV4-1

cdr3_aa: ASSPRENNSPLH
j_call: TRBJ1-6
v_call: TRBV5-1

cdr3_aa: ASRGGTEEKLF
j_call: TRBJ1-4
v_call: TRBV6-5

cdr3_aa: ASSQDGALLADTQY
j_call: TRBJ2-3
v_call: TRBV4-2

cdr3_aa: ASSPELAGGLADTQY
j_call: TRBJ2-3
v_call: TRBV7-2

cdr3_aa: ASAGTGKRGGRNEQF
j_call: TRBJ2-1
v_call: TRBV7-3

cdr3_aa: AFTQGAGRRTDTQY
j_call: TRBJ2-3
v_call: TRBV5-4

cdr3_aa: ASIEVGGSGNTIY
j_call: TRBJ1-3
v_call: TRBV6-5

cdr3_aa: ASSERGSYNEQF
j_call: TRBJ2-1
v_call: TRBV6-1

cdr3_aa: ASSERRAAGGSYEQY
j_call: TRBJ2-7
v_call: TRBV2

cdr3_aa: ASTGRDTPAGPLH
j_call: TRBJ1-6
v_call: TRBV9

cdr3_aa: ASSSDRGSSPLH
j_call: TRBJ1-6
v_call: TRBV27

cdr3_aa: ASSQTGTDYGYT
j_call: TRBJ1-2
v_call: TRBV5-1

cdr3_aa: ASRRPGQGAGYT
j_call: TRBJ1-2
v_call: TRBV6-5

cdr3_aa: ASSLGQGGQPQH
j_call: TRBJ1-5
v_call: TRBV7-9

cdr3_aa: ATSEPGTPTGELF
j_call: TRBJ2-2
v_call: TRBV24-1

cdr3_aa: ASSPIPDRQRGYT
j_call: TRBJ1-2
v_call: TRBV18

cdr3_aa: ARSQGCGNTIY
j_call: TRBJ1-3
v_call: TRBV5-3

cdr3_aa: ASSPKTNTEAF
j_call: TRBJ1-1
v_call: TRBV11-1

cdr3_aa: ASSQERAGNTEAF
j_call: TRBJ1-1
v_call: TRBV4-2

cdr3_aa: ASRTWDSTNTEAF
j_call: TRBJ1-1
v_call: TRBV2

cdr3_aa: ASREPGQGLMNTEAF
j_call: TRBJ1-1
v_call: TRBV4-1

cdr3_aa: ASSYTGQGVRAF
j_call: TRBJ1-1
v_call: TRBV6-5

cdr3_aa: ASSFALTDTQY
j_call: TRBJ2-3
v_call: TRBV7-2

cdr3_aa: ASSFTKGGGRNQPQH
j_call: TRBJ1-5
v_call: TRBV5-6

cdr3_aa: ASSRPLAGTQETQY
j_call: TRBJ2-5
v_call: TRBV3-1/TRBV3-2